These 21 T cell receptor delta chains came from one sample sequenced in a study of gamma-delta T cells after stem cell transplantation. TCRdb re-processed the RT-PCR reads using CATT. Seen here are about 4,600 delta-chain clones, roughly 1.9% observed once, and the top ten hold 25% to 40%. Sequenced material: gamma-delta T cells. Source of these receptors: a human donor. It is not recorded whose cells these are; they may come from a transplant donor.

Concerning this clone: The mismatch at residue 17 between this DNA's translation and the TCRdb protein of a much larger clone likely reflects a read error; the protein shown is translated from the DNA. The chain couples TRDV2 to TRDJ1; D tentatively fits TRDD2 or TRDD3 (5 bases each). Germline CDR1 GEAIGNYY, CDR2 EKD. There are 22 residues in the CDR3. Trimming stripped 3 bases from V and 4 bases from J, with 38 bases between. CDR3 sequence (DNA): TGTGCCTGTGACCCGCTTCCAAATCTGCTGGGTCGAACCCTTGGGAACATCGATAAACTCATCTTT. It yields the protein CACDPLPNLLGRTLGNIDKLIF.

This clone has only a few counts. This probably arose from a read error, given a far larger clone one base away. J is TRDJ1 and V is TRDV2; D is tentatively TRDD2 or TRDD3 (5 bases each). The CDR3 is made up of 22 amino acids. V gave up 5 bases and J gave up 0 bases, with 36 bases separating them. CDR1 and CDR2 from the germline V gene are GEAIGNYY and EKD. The CDR3 loop is CACVPLPNLLGRTLGNTDKLIF. The DNA for the CDR3 is TGTGCCTGTGTCCCGCTTCCAAATCTGCTGGGTCGAACCCTTGGGAACACCGATAAACTCATCTTT.

Turning to this clone: A read error is the likely source, as a far larger clone sits one nucleotide away. Distinct nucleotide sequences in the sample also encode this CDR3. This chain connects TRDV2 to TRDJ1; 9 nucleotides agree with TRDD3. The CDR3 has 19 residues. Germline assignment: CDR1 GEAIGNYY and CDR2 EKD. CDR3: CACDDLGDKKGGYADKLIF. The CDR3, as DNA: TGTGCCTGTGACGACTTGGGGGATAAGAAAGGGGGGTACGCCGATAAACTCATCTTC.

Of note for this clone: It differs at one base from a far larger clone, so likely a read error. Within the sample, other DNA sequences also encode this same CDR3. The V gene is TRDV2, the J gene TRDJ1, with 7 bases identical to TRDD3. CDR1 is GEAIGNYY and CDR2 is EKD in the germline V gene. This CDR3 comprises 16 residues. Here the CDR3 reads CACDPLGGAYTDKLIF. In DNA form, the CDR3 reads TGTGCCTGTGACCCGCTGGGGGGGGCATACACAGATAAACTCATCTTT.

The rearrangement uses TRDV2 and TRDJ1; 8 positions agree with TRDD3. This CDR3 is built from 17 residues. V lost 4 bases, J lost 3 bases, and 15 bases stayed unmatched. Germline values: CDR1 GEAIGNYY, CDR2 EKD. CDR3 in DNA: TGTGCCTGTGAACCTCTCATGGGGGATCGCATCGCCGATAAACTCATCTTT. Encoded protein: CACEPLMGDRIADKLIF.

Within the sample, this clone is medium-sized. This chain joins TRDV2 and TRDJ1; 7 bases are a match to TRDD3. Germline trimming cut 0 bases from V and 0 bases from J; bases unmatched to any gene: 24. The CDR3 is 22 amino acids. Germline lookup yields CDR1 GEAIGNYY and CDR2 EKD. The CDR3 spells CACDTLNLGDRYTNSYTDKLIF. The CDR3 DNA follows: TGTGCCTGTGACACCTTAAACTTAGGGGATAGATACACCAACTCGTACACCGATAAACTCATCTTT.

This clone was seen a handful of times. The amino acid sequence in TCRdb belongs to a much larger clone and departs from this DNA's translation at residue 13, likely a sequencing read error; the sequence shown is translated from the DNA. The chain joins TRDV2 to TRDJ1, with 11 bases aligning to TRDD3. The CDR3 totals 18 residues. Germline lookup yields CDR1 GEAIGNYY and CDR2 EKD. V dropped 2 bases and J dropped 4; count of bases not matched to a gene: 14. CDR3 sequence reads: CACDSVLGDKGDNDKLIF. The CDR3 DNA reads as TGTGCCTGTGACAGTGTACTGGGGGATAAGGGGGACAACGATAAACTCATCTTT.

This clone was seen a handful of times. The protein held in TCRdb is that of a much larger clone and does not match this DNA's translation at residue 12, likely because of a read error; the protein shown is translated from the DNA. The rearrangement joins TRDV2 to TRDJ1; TRDD3 agrees at 13 bases. The CDR3 has 18 amino acids. The germline CDR1 and CDR2 sequences are GEAIGNYY and EKD. V trimming: 0 bases; J trimming: 8 bases; junction bases outside the gene matches: 14. In nucleotides, the CDR3 is TGTGCCTGTGACACCTTACTGGGGGATACGCCAGTCGGAAAAAAACTCATCTTT. It is translated as CACDTLLGDTPVGKKLIF.

Concerning this clone: TCRdb lists the protein of a much larger clone for this DNA, which differs at residue 8, so this is likely a read error; the protein given here is translated from the DNA itself. The rearrangement uses TRDV2 and TRDJ3; TRDD3 matches 7 bases. The CDR3 contains 19 residues. Trimming took 0 bases from V and 0 from J; bases not matched to a gene: 7. CDR1 GEAIGNYY and CDR2 EKD come from the germline V gene. The CDR3 spells CACDTTGDYSSWDTRQMFF. The CDR3 DNA reads as TGTGCCTGTGACACCACTGGGGACTATAGCTCCTGGGACACCCGACAGATGTTTTTC.

The sample holds a few counts of this clone. This may come from a read error, since a much larger clone is one base off. The chain recombines TRDV2 with TRDJ1; possible D gene TRDD3, 6 bases. The CDR3 consists of 15 residues. Per the germline V gene, CDR1 is GEAIGNYY and CDR2 is EKD. The CDR3 here is CACDTLGSKSDKPIF. The CDR3 bases are TGTGCCTGTGACACCCTGGGGTCAAAGAGCGATAAACCCATCTTT.

Details on this clone: The protein TCRdb gives is from a much larger clone and does not agree with this DNA's translation at residue 15, likely a read error; the protein shown here comes from the DNA. This rearrangement joins TRDV2 to TRDJ1, with 13 positions matching TRDD3. Germline V gene data show CDR1 as GEAIGNYY and CDR2 as EKD. This CDR3 has 18 amino acids. The CDR3 reads CACDPILGDTPDTDELIF. The CDR3 DNA sequence: TGTGCCTGTGACCCTATACTGGGGGATACGCCGGACACCGATGAACTCATCTTT.

This clone is classed as medium-sized. This probably arose from a read error, given a far larger clone one base away. Other DNA variants within this sample encode the same CDR3. The chain links TRDV2 to TRDJ1; D is possibly TRDD3 (5 bases). Trimming took 0 bases from V and 0 from J, leaving 16 bases between them. The V gene's germline CDR1 is GEAIGNYY and CDR2 EKD. The CDR3 loop spans 17 amino acids. In DNA form, the CDR3 reads TGTGCCTGTGACACCGTTGGGGTGGGATTATACACCGATAAACTCATCTTT. It is translated as CACDTVGVGLYTDKLIF.

As concerns this clone: Translating this DNA gives a protein that differs at residue 18 from the TCRdb one, which belongs to a much larger clone; a read error is likely, and the protein shown is this translation. J is TRDJ1 and V is TRDV2; 10 bases map to TRDD3. V gave up 2 bases and J gave up 1 base; unmatched junction bases: 30. The CDR3 runs to 24 residues. CDR1 is GEAIGNYY, CDR2 EKD, per germline. Here the CDR3 DNA reads TGTGCCTGTGACAGCCTCCTGGGGGATAGGGGGGGGATACAGGGCGAAAGGTGCACCGATAAACTCATCTTT. Translating it yields CACDSLLGDRGGIQGERCTDKLIF.

This clone was counted only a few times. Additional DNA sequences in this sample encode the identical CDR3. This chain joins TRDV2 and TRDJ1; D unclear. Trimming took 1 base from V and 6 from J, leaving 29 bases between them. Germline CDR1 and CDR2: GEAIGNYY and EKD. The CDR3 is made up of 19 amino acids. The CDR3 DNA reads as TGTGCCTGTGACACAGTACTGAGGGACACCAGGAGGTCTGAGAATAAACTCATCTTT. Translation gives CACDTVLRDTRRSENKLIF.

About this clone: The protein TCRdb gives is from a much larger clone and does not agree with this DNA's translation at residue 7, likely a read error; the protein shown here comes from the DNA. The chain links TRDV2 to TRDJ1; D is undetermined. The CDR3 length is 16 residues. The germline V and J ends were trimmed by 3 bases and 0 bases, with 16 bases remaining between them. Per germline, CDR1 GEAIGNYY and CDR2 EKD. The CDR3 spells CACDLLWDFNTDKLIF. The CDR3 DNA sequence: TGTGCCTGTGACTTACTGTGGGACTTCAACACCGATAAACTCATCTTT.

A few counts support this clone. The translation of this DNA and the TCRdb protein of a much larger clone differ at residue 4, probably owing to a read error; the protein shown here is translated from the DNA. The chain has TRDV2 and TRDJ1; 9 bases agree with TRDD3. CDR3 length: 16 residues. Germline V CDR1 and CDR2: GEAIGNYY, EKD. The V and J ends lost 6 bases and 0 bases, in that order; junction bases with no gene match: 10. The CDR3 sequence is CACNLLGDFNTDKLIF. The CDR3 nucleotides read TGTGCCTGTAACTTACTGGGGGACTTCAACACCGATAAACTCATCTTT.

By sample share, this clone is medium-sized. The chain couples TRDV2 to TRDJ3; TRDD3 aligns across 12 bases. V lost 2 bases and J lost 0; bases outside the gene matches: 7. The germline gives CDR1 GEAIGNYY, CDR2 EKD. The CDR3 has 20 residues. DNA of the CDR3: TGTGCCTGTGACAGTAACTGGGGGATACTGAGCTCCTGGGACACCCGACAGATGTTTTTC. Its protein product is CACDSNWGILSSWDTRQMFF.

This rearrangement joins TRDV2 to TRDJ1; perhaps TRDD3 as D (6 bases). V was clipped by 2 bases and J by 0 bases, with 9 bases between them. CDR1 and CDR2 (germline): GEAIGNYY, EKD. The CDR3 is 14 residues long. The chain's CDR3 is CACDKVGDTDKLIF. The DNA for the CDR3 is TGTGCCTGTGACAAAGTGGGGGACACCGATAAACTCATCTTT.

Only a few counts were recorded for this clone. A read error is the likely source, as a far larger clone sits one nucleotide away. Additional DNA sequences in this sample encode the identical CDR3. J is TRDJ3 and V is TRDV2, with TRDD3 as a possible D gene (6 bases). Germline V gene data show CDR1 as GEAIGNYY and CDR2 as EKD. The CDR3 loop spans 21 amino acids. The V and J ends lost 0 bases and 4 bases respectively, with 24 bases between them. The CDR3 protein is CACDTAERGRDNPWDTRQMFF. The DNA of the CDR3 is TGTGCCTGTGACACCGCGGAGAGAGGGAGGGATAACCCTTGGGACACCCGACAGATGTTTTTC.

Of note for this clone: TCRdb assigns this DNA the protein of a much larger clone, which departs from its translation at residue 8; this likely reflects a read error, and the protein shown comes from translating the DNA. The rearrangement uses TRDV2 and TRDJ3, with 7 bases fitting TRDD3. Germline-derived CDR1 and CDR2 are GEAIGNYY and EKD. The trim removed 0 bases at V and 0 bases at J, leaving 7 bases unmatched. The CDR3 consists of 19 residues. The CDR3 reads CACDTTGVYSSWDTRQMFF. In nucleotides, the CDR3 is TGTGCCTGTGACACCACTGGGGTCTATAGCTCCTGGGACACCCGACAGATGTTTTTC.

This clone was detected a few times. Translating this DNA gives a protein that differs at residue 12 from the TCRdb one, which belongs to a much larger clone; a read error is likely, and the protein shown is this translation. The V gene is TRDV2, the J gene TRDJ1; D uncertain. Germline loops: CDR1 GEAIGNYY, CDR2 EKD. The CDR3 contains 15 residues. The CDR3 reads CACDTLGTANDELIF. The CDR3 bases are TGTGCCTGTGACACCCTCGGGACGGCCAACGATGAACTCATCTTT.